What follows is one T cell receptor beta chain and its context. What it recognizes is unknown. This entry belongs to a study of cytomegalovirus exposure and HLA in healthy donors. Study-wide points: Listed as cytomegalovirus-associated were 150 or so TCR beta chains.

The PCR employed 60 Vbeta primers together with 13 Jbeta primers. Clones were sequenced by immunoSEQ multiplex PCR, and TCRdb holds only the in-frame ones, with some missing. The sample holds 80,000 or so clones, around three quarters seen once. The TCR was taken from a man aged 35 to 55 in good health and CMV-seronegative. Sequences were obtained from PBMCs.

The CDR3: CASSQPGQSSGNTIYF. The CDR3 DNA is TGTGCCAGCAGCCAACCGGGACAGAGCTCTGGAAACACCATATATTTT. The chain employs TRBV4-2 and TRBJ1-3, with TRBD1 matching 7 bases. This CDR3 has 16 residues. Germline lookup yields CDR1 LGHNA and CDR2 YNFKEQ. V lost 2 bases, J lost 0 bases, and 4 bases stayed unmatched.